One T cell receptor (beta chain) is described in this entry. CDR1 and CDR2 from the germline V gene are SGHNT and YENEEA. The CDR3 contains 16 residues. V lost 1 base, J lost 0 bases, and 11 bases lay in between. The Seattle site enrolled patients during active infection and followed them longitudinally. The data originate from a study of blood T cell repertoires in COVID-19. On the study more broadly: The cDNA or gDNA used as material had been derived from T cells, B-cell-depleted T cells, or PBMCs.

TCRdb's table, derived via immunoSEQ multiplex PCR, lists solely in-frame clones and lacks some. The table has about 250,000 clones, about 91% seen once. Input material: peripheral blood. The TCR comes from a woman in her twenties or thirties with COVID-19, enrolled during active disease. This sequence joins TRBV11-3 and TRBJ2-3, with D possibly matching TRBD2 (5 bases). Here the CDR3 reads CASSLGARASTDTQYF. CDR3 sequence (DNA): TGTGCCAGCAGCTTAGGGGCGCGGGCTAGCACAGATACGCAGTATTTT.